This T cell receptor beta chain was observed in a study of shared T cell receptors in the human thymus. Trimming shortened V by 5 bases and J by 2 bases, and 6 bases separated the two germline ends. The V gene's germline CDR1 is MNHEY and CDR2 SVGAGI. CDR3 length equals 12 residues. Profiling relied on immunoSEQ multiplex PCR, and the TCRdb table lists in-frame clones only, not all of them. In the table there are more than 550,000 clones, 87% of which are singletons. These data were also filed under a second study, of human thymus T cells. That work states: Resections from corrective heart surgery supplied the thymus tissue. Thymic and blood repertoires appeared to show biased V and J gene usage.

This chain uses TRBV6-5 with TRBJ2-5; no clear D. Specimen: thymocytes. This clonotype was sampled from a boy less than two years old with a congenital heart defect. CDR3 loop: CASSEDQETQYF. In DNA form, the CDR3 reads TGTGCCAGCAGTGAGGATCAAGAGACCCAGTACTTC.